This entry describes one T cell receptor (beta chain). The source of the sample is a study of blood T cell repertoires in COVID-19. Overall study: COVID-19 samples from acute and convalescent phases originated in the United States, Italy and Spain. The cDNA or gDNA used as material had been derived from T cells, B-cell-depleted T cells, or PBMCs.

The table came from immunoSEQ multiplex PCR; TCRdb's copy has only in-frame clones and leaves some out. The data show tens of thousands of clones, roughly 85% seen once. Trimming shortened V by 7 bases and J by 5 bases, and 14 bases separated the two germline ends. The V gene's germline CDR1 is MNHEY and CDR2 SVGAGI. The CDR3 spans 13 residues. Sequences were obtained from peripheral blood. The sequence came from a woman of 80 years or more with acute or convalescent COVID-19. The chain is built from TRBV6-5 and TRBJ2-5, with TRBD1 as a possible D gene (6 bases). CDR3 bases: TGTGCCAGCACCTTAGGGGGTGGGGAGACCCAGTACTTC. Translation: CASTLGGGETQYF.